A single sample gave rise to the 3 T cell receptor beta chains below, sequenced in a study of blood T cells in healthy people across ages. Primers used in a second PCR of about 7 to 12 cycles were a sample-barcoded 5' primer and a J-beta primer mix. TCRdb passed the 5' RACE reads through MiXCR, listing each CDR3 protein once. The sample comprises approximately 670,000 distinct CDR3 sequences, around 41% of which are singletons, and 30% rests with the top ten. Input material: blood. The receptor source for this set is an elderly man in good health.

The rearrangement uses TRBV6-4 and TRBJ2-7; 8 bases align to TRBD2. CDR1 MRHNA and CDR2 SNTAGT come from the germline V gene. With V trimmed by 4 bases and J by 7 bases, 9 bases remained unmatched. This CDR3 comprises 14 residues. The CDR3 here is CASSAAGVAFEQYF. Written as DNA, the CDR3 is TGTGCCAGCAGTGCAGCGGGAGTAGCCTTTGAGCAGTACTTC.

This clonotype was picked up many times. The chain recombines TRBV6-5 with TRBJ2-3, with no clear D. Germline assignment: CDR1 MNHEY and CDR2 SVGAGI. This CDR3 is built from 14 residues. V was trimmed by 4 bases and J by 3 bases, leaving 11 bases between them. CDR3 residues: CASSSRLRTDTQYF. DNA for the CDR3: TGTGCCAGCAGTTCTAGGTTGCGGACAGATACGCAGTATTTT.

This rearrangement joins TRBV2 to TRBJ2-5; D not resolved. V was pared by 3 bases and J by 0 bases, with 11 bases between. The CDR3 totals 15 residues. CDR1 and CDR2 from the germline V gene are SNHLY and FYNNEI. The CDR3 DNA reads as TGTGCCAGCAGTGATTACGGGTTGGACCAAGAGACCCAGTACTTC. It translates to CASSDYGLDQETQYF. Full variable domain (missing parts from reference TRBV2 and TRBJ2-5): EPEVTQTPSHQVTQMGQEVILRCVPISNHLYFYWYRQILGQKVEFLVSFYNNEISEKSEIFDDQFSVERPDGSNFTLKIRSTKLEDSAMYFCASSDYGLDQETQYFGPGTRLLVL.